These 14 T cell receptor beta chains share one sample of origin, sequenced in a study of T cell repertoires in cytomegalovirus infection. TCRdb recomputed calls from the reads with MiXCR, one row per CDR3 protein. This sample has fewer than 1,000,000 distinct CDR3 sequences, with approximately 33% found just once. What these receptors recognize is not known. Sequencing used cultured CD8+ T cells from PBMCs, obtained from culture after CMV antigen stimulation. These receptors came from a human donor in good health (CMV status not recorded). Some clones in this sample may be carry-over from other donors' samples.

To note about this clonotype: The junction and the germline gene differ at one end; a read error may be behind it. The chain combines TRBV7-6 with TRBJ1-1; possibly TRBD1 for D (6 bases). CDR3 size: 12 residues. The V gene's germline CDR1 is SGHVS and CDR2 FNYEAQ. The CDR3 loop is CASSLSGALACF. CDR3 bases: TGTGCCAGCAGCTTATCAGGGGCTTTGGCTTGCTTT. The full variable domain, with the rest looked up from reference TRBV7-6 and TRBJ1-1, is GAGVSQSPRYKVTKRGQDVALRCDPISGHVSLYWYRQALGQGPEFLTYFNYEAQQDKSGLPNDRFSAERPEGSISTLTIQRTEQRDSAMYRCASSLSGALACFGQGTRLTVV.

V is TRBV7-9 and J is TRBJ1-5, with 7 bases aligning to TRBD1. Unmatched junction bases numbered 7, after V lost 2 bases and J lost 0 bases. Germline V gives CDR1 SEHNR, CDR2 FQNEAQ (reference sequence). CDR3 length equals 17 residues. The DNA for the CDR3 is TGTGCCAGCAGCTTACGGGACAGATCTTATAGCAATCAGCCCCAGCATTTT. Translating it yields CASSLRDRSYSNQPQHF.

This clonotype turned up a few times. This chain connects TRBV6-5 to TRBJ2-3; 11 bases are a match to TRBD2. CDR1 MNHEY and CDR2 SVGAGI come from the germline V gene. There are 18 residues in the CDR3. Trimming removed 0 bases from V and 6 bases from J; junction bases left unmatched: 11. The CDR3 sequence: CASSYSLTSGDPGDTQYF. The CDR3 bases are TGTGCCAGCAGTTACTCCCTGACTAGCGGGGACCCAGGGGATACGCAGTATTTT.

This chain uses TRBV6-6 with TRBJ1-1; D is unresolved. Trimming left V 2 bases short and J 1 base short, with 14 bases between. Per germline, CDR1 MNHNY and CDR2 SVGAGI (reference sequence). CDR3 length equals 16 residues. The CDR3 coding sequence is TGTGCCAGCAGTTACGCGGCAGGAGGGCGGAACACTGAAGCTTTCTTT. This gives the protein CASSYAAGGRNTEAFF.

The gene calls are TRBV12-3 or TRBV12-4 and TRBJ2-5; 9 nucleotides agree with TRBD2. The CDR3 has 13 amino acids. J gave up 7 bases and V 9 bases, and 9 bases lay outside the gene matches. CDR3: CARPGLASGTQYF. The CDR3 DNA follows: TGTGCCAGGCCGGGACTAGCCTCGGGGACCCAGTACTTC.

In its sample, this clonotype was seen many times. The CDR3 reads CASSQGGAPDTQYF. DNA of the CDR3: TGTGCCAGCAGCCAAGGGGGGGCTCCAGATACGCAGTATTTT. The chain employs TRBV7-6 and TRBJ2-3; D possibly corresponds to TRBD2 (7 bases). The V gene lost 5 bases and the J gene lost 4 bases, with 13 bases spanning the gap. From germline, CDR1 is SGHVS and CDR2 FNYEAQ. The CDR3 runs 14 residues.

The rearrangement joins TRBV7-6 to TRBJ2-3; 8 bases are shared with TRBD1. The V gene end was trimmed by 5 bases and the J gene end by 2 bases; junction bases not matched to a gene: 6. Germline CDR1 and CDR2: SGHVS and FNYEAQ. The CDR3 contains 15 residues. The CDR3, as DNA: TGTGCCAGCAGCCAGATGGACAGGGCCACAGATACGCAGTATTTT. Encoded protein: CASSQMDRATDTQYF.

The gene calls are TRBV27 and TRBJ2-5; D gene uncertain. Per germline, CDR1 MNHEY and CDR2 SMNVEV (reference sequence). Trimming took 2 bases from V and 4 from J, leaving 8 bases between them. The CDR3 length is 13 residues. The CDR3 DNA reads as TGTGCCAGCAGTTTACATGGCAGAGAGACCCAGTACTTC. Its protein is CASSLHGRETQYF.

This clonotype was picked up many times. The CDR3 loop is CASSSYSGGQPQHF. DNA for the CDR3: TGTGCCAGCAGCTCCTACTCTGGGGGTCAGCCCCAGCATTTT. The chain recombines TRBV7-2 with TRBJ1-5; D is possibly TRBD1 (5 bases). The CDR3 loop spans 14 amino acids. V gave up 4 bases and J gave up 6 bases, with 13 bases separating them. The germline V gene encodes CDR1 SGHTA and CDR2 FQGNSA. Using reference TRBV7-2 and TRBJ1-5 for the parts outside the CDR3, the full variable domain is GAGVSQSPSNKVTEKGKDVELRCDPISGHTALYWYRQSLGQGLEFLIYFQGNSAPDKSGLPSDRFSAERTGGSVSTLTIQRTQQEDSAVYLCASSSYSGGQPQHFGDGTRLSIL.

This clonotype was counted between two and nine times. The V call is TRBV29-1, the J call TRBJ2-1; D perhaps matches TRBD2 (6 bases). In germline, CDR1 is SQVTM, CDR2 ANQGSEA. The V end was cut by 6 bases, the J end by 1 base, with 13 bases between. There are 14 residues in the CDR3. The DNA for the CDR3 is TGCAGCGTGGATCTGGGGGGTTCCTACAATGAGCAGTTCTTC. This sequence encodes CSVDLGGSYNEQFF.

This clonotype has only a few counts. CDR3 sequence reads: CASSLSRSRLIYEQFF. DNA for the CDR3: TGTGCCAGCAGTTTATCGAGGTCCAGACTGATCTATGAGCAGTTCTTC. The J gene is TRBJ2-1, the V gene TRBV27, with unresolved D. V gave up 0 bases and J gave up 8 bases, with 17 bases separating them. CDR3 length: 16 residues. Germline CDR1 is MNHEY and CDR2 is SMNVEV (reference sequence).

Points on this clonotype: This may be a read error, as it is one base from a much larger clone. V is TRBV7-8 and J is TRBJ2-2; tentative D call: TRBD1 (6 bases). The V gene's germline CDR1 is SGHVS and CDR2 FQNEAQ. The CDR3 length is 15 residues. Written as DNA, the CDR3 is TGTGCCAGCAACTTAGCACAGGGCCTCACCGGGGAGCTGTTTTTT. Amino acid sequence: CASNLAQGLTGELFF. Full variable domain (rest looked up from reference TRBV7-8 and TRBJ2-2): GAGVSQSPRYKVAKRGQDVALRCDPISGHVSLFWYQQALGQGPEFLTYFQNEAQLDKSGLPSDRFFAERPEGSVSTLKIQRTQQEDSAVYLCASNLAQGLTGELFFGEGSRLTVL.

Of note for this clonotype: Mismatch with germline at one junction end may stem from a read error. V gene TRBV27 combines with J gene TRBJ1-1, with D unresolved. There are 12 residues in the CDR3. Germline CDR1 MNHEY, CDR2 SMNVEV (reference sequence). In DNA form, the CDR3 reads TGTGCCAACAGTGCGAGCACCGGAGAGGCTTTCTTT. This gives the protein CANSASTGEAFF.

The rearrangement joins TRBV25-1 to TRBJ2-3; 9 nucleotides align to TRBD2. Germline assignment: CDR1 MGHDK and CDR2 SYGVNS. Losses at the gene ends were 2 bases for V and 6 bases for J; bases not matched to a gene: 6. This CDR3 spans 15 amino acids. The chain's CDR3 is CASSEIYSGGDTQYF. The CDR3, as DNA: TGTGCCAGCAGTGAAATTTATAGCGGGGGTGATACGCAGTATTTT.